A single sample gave rise to the 13 T cell receptor beta chains below, sequenced in a study of PD-1 and CTLA-4 blockade in melanoma. Sequencing used immunoSEQ multiplex PCR; TCRdb keeps in-frame clones, though not all of them. Found here are roughly 30,000 clones, roughly 90% of them singletons; the top ten hold less than 10%. The sample consisted of CD8+ T cells from peripheral blood, taken from a patient given anti-PD-1 treatment. Receptors originate from a human donor with melanoma.

The rearrangement uses TRBV7-8 and TRBJ2-7; D gene unclear. Trimming left V 1 base short and J 5 bases short, with 9 bases between. Germline CDR1 SGHVS, CDR2 FQNEAQ. The CDR3 runs to 13 residues. CDR3 in amino acids: CASSLVGSDEQYF. The CDR3 DNA sequence: TGTGCCAGCAGCTTAGTTGGTTCCGACGAGCAGTACTTC.

The genes are TRBV6-5 and TRBJ2-2; D may be TRBD2 (6 bases). CDR1 is MNHEY, CDR2 SVGAGI, per germline. CDR3 length equals 14 residues. Deletions cut 0 bases from V and 4 bases from J, with 6 bases between. CDR3 in amino acids: CASSYSGSTGELFF. CDR3 coding DNA: TGTGCCAGCAGTTACTCCGGGAGCACCGGGGAGCTGTTTTTT.

The J gene is TRBJ2-7, the V gene TRBV15; D is perhaps TRBD2 (6 bases). There are 13 residues in the CDR3. CDR1 is LNHNV and CDR2 is YYDKDF in the germline V gene (reference sequence). V lost 4 bases and J lost 7, with 14 bases in between. CDR3 bases: TGTGCCACCAGCACGGGGGTGGGGTATGAGCAGTACTTC. Translation gives CATSTGVGYEQYF.

The genes are TRBV4-1 and TRBJ1-1; 7 bases agree with TRBD1. The CDR3 is 14 amino acids. V lost 6 bases and J lost 0; bases outside the gene matches: 4. Germline V CDR1 and CDR2: MGHRA, YSYEKL. The CDR3: CASSQGGLNTEAFF. For the CDR3, the DNA is TGCGCCAGCAGTCAGGGGGGTCTGAACACTGAAGCTTTCTTT.

The chain's CDR3 is CASSLAGGSNEQFF. Here the CDR3 DNA reads TGTGCCAGCAGCTTAGCCGGGGGAAGCAATGAGCAGTTCTTC. The gene calls are TRBV7-9 and TRBJ2-1; maybe TRBD2 (6 bases). Germline assignment: CDR1 SEHNR and CDR2 FQNEAQ (reference sequence). The CDR3 sequence is 14 residues long. With 0 bases removed from V and 6 bases from J, the gap between germline ends came to 9 bases. Full variable domain (rest looked up from reference TRBV7-9 and TRBJ2-1): DTGVSQNPRHKITKRGQNVTFRCDPISEHNRLYWYRQTLGQGPEFLTYFQNEAQLEKSRLLSDRFSAERPKGSFSTLEIQRTEQGDSAMYLCASSLAGGSNEQFFGPGTRLTVL.

The CDR3 here is CASTLGLASYNEQFF. The CDR3 region has the DNA TGTGCCAGCACCCTGGGACTAGCGTCCTACAATGAGCAGTTCTTC. This chain uses TRBV11-2 with TRBJ2-1; 10 nucleotides align to TRBD2. Germline V gives CDR1 SGHAT, CDR2 FQNNGV. CDR3 length: 15 residues. V shed 7 bases, J shed 1 base, and the junction held 4 bases outside the gene matches.

The chain uses TRBV6-5 and TRBJ2-7; weak D call: TRBD1 (6 bases). The CDR3 consists of 14 residues. Germline V lookup: CDR1 MNHEY, CDR2 SVGAGI. The germline V and J ends were trimmed by 10 bases and 1 base, with 17 bases remaining between them. The CDR3 bases are TGTGCCACCAAGGGGACATACTCTTCCTACGAGCAGTACTTC. It yields the protein CATKGTYSSYEQYF.

This clone was seen once. The chain employs TRBV13 and TRBJ1-6; no firm D call. Per germline, CDR1 PRHDT and CDR2 FYEKMQ (reference sequence). The CDR3 loop spans 12 amino acids. V was shortened by 4 bases and J by 7 bases, with 5 bases between the two germline ends. CDR3 sequence: CASSSENSPLHF. The DNA of the CDR3 is TGTGCCAGCAGCTCCGAGAATTCACCCCTCCACTTT.

The CDR3 bases are TGCGCCAGCAGCCAAGAAGCGACTGGGTTGTTGGAGACCCAGTACTTC. Translated: CASSQEATGLLETQYF. The chain carries TRBV4-1 and TRBJ2-5; no clear D gene. V lost 0 bases and J 5 bases, leaving 16 bases between the germline ends. The CDR3 contains 16 residues. Germline V gene data show CDR1 as MGHRA and CDR2 as YSYEKL.

The CDR3 coding sequence is TGTGCCAGTAGTGCCAATCCGGGACAGGGAGACGGAAAACTGTTTTTT. Its protein product is CASSANPGQGDGKLFF. The rearrangement uses TRBV19 and TRBJ1-4; 9 positions match TRBD1. The CDR3 sequence is 16 residues long. CDR1 and CDR2 from the germline V gene are LNHDA and SQIVND (reference sequence). Trimming took 5 bases from V and 10 from J; bases not matched to a gene: 14.

CDR3 in amino acids: CASSLSGTSGGRVTGELFF. In DNA, the CDR3 is TGTGCCAGCAGTTTATCCGGGACTAGCGGGGGTCGGGTAACCGGGGAGCTGTTTTTT. The rearrangement uses TRBV27 and TRBJ2-2; 14 bases are a match to TRBD2. In germline, CDR1 is MNHEY, CDR2 SMNVEV (reference sequence). Trimming at V came to 0 bases and at J to 5 bases, leaving 8 bases not matched to a gene. This CDR3 is 19 amino acids long.

The chain links TRBV6-1 to TRBJ1-5; D is unclear. The germline CDR1 and CDR2 sequences are MNHNS and SASEGT. The CDR3 is 17 amino acids. V was shortened by 0 bases and J by 0 bases, with 12 bases between the two germline ends. DNA for the CDR3: TGTGCCAGCAGTGAAGCCCAAGCACCGTCTAGCAATCAGCCCCAGCATTTT. Translated, it gives CASSEAQAPSSNQPQHF.

The J gene is TRBJ2-5, the V gene TRBV14; the D call may be TRBD1 or TRBD2 (5 bases each). The CDR3 totals 14 residues. The germline gives CDR1 SGHDN, CDR2 FVKESK. The V end lost 4 bases, the J end lost 4 bases, and 13 bases lay between the germline ends. CDR3 sequence: CASSLRGVLETQYF. The CDR3 coding sequence is TGTGCCAGCAGCCTCCGAGGGGTACTAGAGACCCAGTACTTC. Variable domain in full (rest from reference TRBV14 and TRBJ2-5): EAGVTQFPSHSVIEKGQTVTLRCDPISGHDNLYWYRRVMGKEIKFLLHFVKESKQDESGMPNNRFLAERTGGTYSTLKVQPAELEDSGVYFCASSLRGVLETQYFGPGTRLLVL.